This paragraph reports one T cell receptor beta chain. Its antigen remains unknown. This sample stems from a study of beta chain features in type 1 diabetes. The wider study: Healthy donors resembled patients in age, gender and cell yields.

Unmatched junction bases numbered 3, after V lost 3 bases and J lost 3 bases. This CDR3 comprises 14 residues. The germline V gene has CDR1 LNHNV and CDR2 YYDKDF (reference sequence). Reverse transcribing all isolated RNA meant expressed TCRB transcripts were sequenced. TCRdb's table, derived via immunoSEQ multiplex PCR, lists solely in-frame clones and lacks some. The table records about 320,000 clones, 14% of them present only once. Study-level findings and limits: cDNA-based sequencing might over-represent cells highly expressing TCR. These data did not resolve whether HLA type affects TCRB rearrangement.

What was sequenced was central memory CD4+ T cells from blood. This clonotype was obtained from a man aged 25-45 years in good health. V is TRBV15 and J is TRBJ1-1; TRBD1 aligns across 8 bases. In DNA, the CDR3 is TGTGCCACCAGCAGTAACAGGGGGTACACTGAAGCTTTCTTT. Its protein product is CATSSNRGYTEAFF.